This T cell receptor (beta chain) was observed in a study of blood T cell repertoires in COVID-19. For the study at large: Sites across the United States, Italy and Spain contributed samples from acute and convalescent COVID-19. Sample material is recorded as cDNA or gDNA derived from T cells, B-cell-depleted T cells, or PBMCs.

How the authors handled the data: From reference gene primer amplification, estimates of nucleated cell counts were derived. The method was immunoSEQ multiplex PCR; TCRdb's version includes in-frame clones alone and lacks a portion of them. The D gene and trimming were derived from the DNA, and the V and J assignments and clone size from that table. The data show under 450,000 clones, with about 91% seen just once and around 13% held by the top ten. Trimming cost V 4 bases and J 2 bases; bases outside gene matches: 8. The CDR3 is 16 residues long. Germline CDR1 SGHVS, CDR2 FQNEAQ. Seattle's enrolled individuals joined amid active infection and were then monitored longitudinally.

Sequences were obtained from peripheral blood. This sequence joins TRBV7-8 and TRBJ1-5; 7 positions match TRBD1. This TCR came from a woman aged 45-59 years with COVID-19, enrolled during active disease. CDR3 bases: TGTGCCAGCAGCTCGGCACAGGGGAGAGGCAATCAGCCCCAGCATTTT. Translation gives CASSSAQGRGNQPQHF.